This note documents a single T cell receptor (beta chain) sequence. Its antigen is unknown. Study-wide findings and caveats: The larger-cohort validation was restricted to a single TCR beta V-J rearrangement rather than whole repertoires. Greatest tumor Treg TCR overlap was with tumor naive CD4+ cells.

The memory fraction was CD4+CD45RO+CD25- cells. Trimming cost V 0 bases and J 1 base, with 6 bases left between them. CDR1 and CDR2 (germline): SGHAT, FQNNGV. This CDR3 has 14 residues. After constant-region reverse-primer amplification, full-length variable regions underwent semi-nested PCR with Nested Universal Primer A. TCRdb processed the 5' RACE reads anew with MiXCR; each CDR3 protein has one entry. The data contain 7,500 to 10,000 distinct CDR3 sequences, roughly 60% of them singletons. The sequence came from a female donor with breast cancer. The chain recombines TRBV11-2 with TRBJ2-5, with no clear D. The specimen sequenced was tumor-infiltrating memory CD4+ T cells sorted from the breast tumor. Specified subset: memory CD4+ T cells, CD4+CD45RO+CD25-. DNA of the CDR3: TGTGCCAGCAGCTTAGAATTCGGCCAAGAGACCCAGTACTTC. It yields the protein CASSLEFGQETQYF. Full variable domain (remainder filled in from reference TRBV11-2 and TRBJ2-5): EAGVAQSPRYKIIEKRQSVAFWCNPISGHATLYWYQQILGQGPKLLIQFQNNGVVDDSQLPKDRFSAERLKGVDSTLKIQPAKLEDSAVYLCASSLEFGQETQYFGPGTRLLVL.